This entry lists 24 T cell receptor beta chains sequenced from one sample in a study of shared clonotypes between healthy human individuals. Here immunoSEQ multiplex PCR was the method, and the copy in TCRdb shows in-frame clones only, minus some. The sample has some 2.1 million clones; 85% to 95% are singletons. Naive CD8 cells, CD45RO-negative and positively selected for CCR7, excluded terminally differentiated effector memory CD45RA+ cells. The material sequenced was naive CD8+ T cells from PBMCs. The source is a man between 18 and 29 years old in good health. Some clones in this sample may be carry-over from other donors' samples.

CDR3 sequence: CASSPPTGRTGELFF. The CDR3 region has the DNA TGTGCCAGCAGCCCTCCTACGGGAAGGACCGGGGAGCTGTTTTTT. V and J are TRBV9 and TRBJ2-2; weak D call: TRBD2 (5 bases). Per the germline V gene, CDR1 is SGDLS and CDR2 is YYNGEE. V lost 4 bases and J 5 bases, leaving 15 bases between the germline ends. CDR3 size: 15 residues. Looking up the rest from reference TRBV9 and TRBJ2-2 gives the full variable domain: DSGVTQTPKHLITATGQRVTLRCSPRSGDLSVYWYQQSLDQGLQFLIQYYNGEERAKGNILERFSAQQFPDLHSELNLSSLELGDSALYFCASSPPTGRTGELFFGEGSRLTVL.

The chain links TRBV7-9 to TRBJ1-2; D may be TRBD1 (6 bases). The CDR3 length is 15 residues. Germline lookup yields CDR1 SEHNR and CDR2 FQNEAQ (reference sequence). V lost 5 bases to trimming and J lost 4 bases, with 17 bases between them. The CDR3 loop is CASSPVTGRGYGYTF. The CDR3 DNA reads TGTGCCAGCAGCCCAGTCACAGGGCGCGGCTATGGCTACACCTTC.

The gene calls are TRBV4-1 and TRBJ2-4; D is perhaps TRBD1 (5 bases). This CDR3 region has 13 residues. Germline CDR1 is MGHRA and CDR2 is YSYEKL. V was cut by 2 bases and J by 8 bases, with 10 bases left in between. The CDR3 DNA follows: TGCGCCAGCAGCCAAATTTTAGGGGACATTCAGTACTTC. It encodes CASSQILGDIQYF.

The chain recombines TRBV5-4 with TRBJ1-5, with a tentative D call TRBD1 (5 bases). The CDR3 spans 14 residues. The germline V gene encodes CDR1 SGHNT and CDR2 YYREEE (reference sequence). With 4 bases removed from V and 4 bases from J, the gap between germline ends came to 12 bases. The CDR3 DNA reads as TGTGCCAGCAGCGCCGGGACGGAGAATCAGCCCCAGCATTTT. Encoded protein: CASSAGTENQPQHF.

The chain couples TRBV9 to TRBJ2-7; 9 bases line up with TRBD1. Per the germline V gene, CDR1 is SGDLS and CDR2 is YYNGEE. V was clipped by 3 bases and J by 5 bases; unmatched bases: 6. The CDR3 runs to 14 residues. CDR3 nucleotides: TGTGCCAGCAGCGCTTGGGACAGGGTGGACGAGCAGTACTTC. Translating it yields CASSAWDRVDEQYF.

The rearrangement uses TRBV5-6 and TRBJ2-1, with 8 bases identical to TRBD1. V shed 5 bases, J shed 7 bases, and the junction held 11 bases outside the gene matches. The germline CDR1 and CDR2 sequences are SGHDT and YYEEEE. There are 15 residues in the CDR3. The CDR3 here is CASSPRDRGNNEQFF. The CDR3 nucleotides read TGTGCCAGCAGTCCCCGAGACAGGGGTAATAATGAGCAGTTCTTC.

The CDR3 DNA sequence: TGTGCCAGCAGCCACAGGGACTACAATGAGCAGTTCTTC. Translated, it gives CASSHRDYNEQFF. The rearrangement joins TRBV7-3 to TRBJ2-1, with D possibly TRBD1 on 6 matching bases. Germline loops: CDR1 SGHTA, CDR2 FQGTGA. This CDR3 comprises 13 residues. Trimming took 5 bases from V and 3 from J, leaving 8 bases between them.

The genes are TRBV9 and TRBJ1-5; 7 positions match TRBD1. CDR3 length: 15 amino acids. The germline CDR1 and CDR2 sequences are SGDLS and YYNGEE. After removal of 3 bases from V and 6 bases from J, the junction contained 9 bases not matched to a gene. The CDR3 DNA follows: TGTGCCAGCAGCGGCACCGGGACAGAGTCTCAGCCCCAGCATTTT. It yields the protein CASSGTGTESQPQHF.

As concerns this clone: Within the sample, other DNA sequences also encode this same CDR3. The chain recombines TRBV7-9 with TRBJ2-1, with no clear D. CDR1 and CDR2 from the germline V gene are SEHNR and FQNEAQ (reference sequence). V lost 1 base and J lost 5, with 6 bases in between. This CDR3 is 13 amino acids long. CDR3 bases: TGTGCCAGCAGCTTAGTTCTAAACAATGAGCAGTTCTTC. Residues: CASSLVLNNEQFF.

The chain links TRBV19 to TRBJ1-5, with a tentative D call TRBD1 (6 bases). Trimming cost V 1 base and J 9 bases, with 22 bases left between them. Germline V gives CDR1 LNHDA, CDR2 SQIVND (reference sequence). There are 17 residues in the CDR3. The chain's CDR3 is CASSIVGQGLSGGPQHF. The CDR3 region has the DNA TGTGCCAGTAGTATAGTCGGGCAGGGGCTTAGCGGGGGGCCCCAGCATTTT.

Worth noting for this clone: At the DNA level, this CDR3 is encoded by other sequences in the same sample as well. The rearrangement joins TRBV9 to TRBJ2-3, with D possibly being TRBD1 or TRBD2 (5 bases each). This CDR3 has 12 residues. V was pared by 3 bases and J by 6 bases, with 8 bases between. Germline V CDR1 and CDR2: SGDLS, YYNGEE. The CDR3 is CASSGGRDTQYF. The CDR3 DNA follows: TGTGCCAGCAGCGGGGGACGGGATACGCAGTATTTT.

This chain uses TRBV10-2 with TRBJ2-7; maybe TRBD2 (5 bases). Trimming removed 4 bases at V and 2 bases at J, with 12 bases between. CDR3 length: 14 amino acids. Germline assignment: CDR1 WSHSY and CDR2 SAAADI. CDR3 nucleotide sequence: TGCGCCAGCAGTGTGGTCGGGGAAACCTACGAGCAGTACTTC. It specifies CASSVVGETYEQYF.

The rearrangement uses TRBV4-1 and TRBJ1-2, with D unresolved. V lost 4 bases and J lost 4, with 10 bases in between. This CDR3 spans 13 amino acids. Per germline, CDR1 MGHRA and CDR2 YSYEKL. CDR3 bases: TGCGCCAGCAGCCCCATCCCTTCCTATGGCTACACCTTC. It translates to CASSPIPSYGYTF.

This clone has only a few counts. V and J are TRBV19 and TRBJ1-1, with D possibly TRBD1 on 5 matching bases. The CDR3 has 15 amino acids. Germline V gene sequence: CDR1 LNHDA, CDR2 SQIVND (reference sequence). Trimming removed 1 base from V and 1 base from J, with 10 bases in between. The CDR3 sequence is CASSIGGGENTEAFF. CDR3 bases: TGTGCCAGTAGTATAGGGGGCGGAGAGAACACTGAAGCTTTCTTT. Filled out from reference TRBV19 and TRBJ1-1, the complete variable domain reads DGGITQSPKYLFRKEGQNVTLSCEQNLNHDAMYWYRQDPGQGLRLIYYSQIVNDFQKGDIAEGYSVSREKKESFPLTVTSAQKNPTAFYLCASSIGGGENTEAFFGQGTRLTVV.

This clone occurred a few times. CDR3 in DNA: TGTGCCAGCAGTCCTCTGAGTAATGAAAAACTGTTTTTT. Its protein product is CASSPLSNEKLFF. This chain uses TRBV6-5 with TRBJ1-4; D is unresolved. CDR1 is MNHEY and CDR2 is SVGAGI in the germline V gene. With 5 bases removed from V and 4 bases from J, the gap between germline ends came to 8 bases. This CDR3 comprises 13 residues.

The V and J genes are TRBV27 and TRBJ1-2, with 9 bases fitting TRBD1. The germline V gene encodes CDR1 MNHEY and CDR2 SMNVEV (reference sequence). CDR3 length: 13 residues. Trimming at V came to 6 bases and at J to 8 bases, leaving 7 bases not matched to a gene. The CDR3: CASRRTGESGYTF. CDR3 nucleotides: TGTGCCAGCAGACGGACAGGGGAGAGCGGCTACACCTTC.

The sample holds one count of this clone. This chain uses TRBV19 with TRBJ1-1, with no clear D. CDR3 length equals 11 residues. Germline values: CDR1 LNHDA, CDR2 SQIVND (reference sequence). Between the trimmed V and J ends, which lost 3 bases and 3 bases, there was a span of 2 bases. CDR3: CASSIDTEAFF. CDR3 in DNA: TGTGCCAGTAGTATTGACACTGAAGCTTTCTTT.

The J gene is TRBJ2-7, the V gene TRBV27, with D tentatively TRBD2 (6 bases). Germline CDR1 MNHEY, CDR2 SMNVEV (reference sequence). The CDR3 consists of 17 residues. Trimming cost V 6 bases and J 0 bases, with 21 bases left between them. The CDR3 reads CASSLTRAGYSSYEQYF. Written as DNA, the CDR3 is TGTGCCAGCAGCCTCACTCGGGCGGGGTATAGCTCCTACGAGCAGTACTTC.

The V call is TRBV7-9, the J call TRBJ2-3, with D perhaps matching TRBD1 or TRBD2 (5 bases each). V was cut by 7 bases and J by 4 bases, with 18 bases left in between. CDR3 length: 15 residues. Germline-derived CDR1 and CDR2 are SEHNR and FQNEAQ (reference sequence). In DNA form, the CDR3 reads TGTGCCAGCACTGACCGGGCCGAGGGGCCAGATACGCAGTATTTT. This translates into CASTDRAEGPDTQYF.

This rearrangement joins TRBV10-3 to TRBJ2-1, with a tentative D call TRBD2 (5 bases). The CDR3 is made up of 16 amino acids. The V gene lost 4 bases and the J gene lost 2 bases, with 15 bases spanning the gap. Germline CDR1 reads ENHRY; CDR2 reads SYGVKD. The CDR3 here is CAISGTGKSPYNEQFF. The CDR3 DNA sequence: TGTGCCATCAGTGGGACCGGGAAATCTCCCTACAATGAGCAGTTCTTC.

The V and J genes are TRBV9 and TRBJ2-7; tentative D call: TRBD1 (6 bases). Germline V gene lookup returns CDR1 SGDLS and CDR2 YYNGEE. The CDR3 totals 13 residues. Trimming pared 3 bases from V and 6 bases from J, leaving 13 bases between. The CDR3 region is CASSDRERGEQYF. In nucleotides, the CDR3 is TGTGCCAGCAGCGACAGGGAGCGCGGCGAGCAGTACTTC. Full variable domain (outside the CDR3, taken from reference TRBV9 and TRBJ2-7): DSGVTQTPKHLITATGQRVTLRCSPRSGDLSVYWYQQSLDQGLQFLIQYYNGEERAKGNILERFSAQQFPDLHSELNLSSLELGDSALYFCASSDRERGEQYFGPGTRLTVT.

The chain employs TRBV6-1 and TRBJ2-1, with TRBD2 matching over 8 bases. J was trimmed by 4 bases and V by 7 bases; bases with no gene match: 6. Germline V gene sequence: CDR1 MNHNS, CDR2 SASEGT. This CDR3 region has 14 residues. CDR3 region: CASIPSGWYNEQFF. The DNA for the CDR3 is TGTGCCAGCATACCTAGCGGGTGGTACAATGAGCAGTTCTTC.

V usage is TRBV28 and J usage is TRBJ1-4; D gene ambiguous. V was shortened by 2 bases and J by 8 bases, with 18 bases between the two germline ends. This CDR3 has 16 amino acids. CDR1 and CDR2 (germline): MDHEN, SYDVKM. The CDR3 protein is CASSLHMGGRKEKLFF. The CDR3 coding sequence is TGTGCCAGCAGTTTACACATGGGCGGCCGTAAGGAAAAACTGTTTTTT.

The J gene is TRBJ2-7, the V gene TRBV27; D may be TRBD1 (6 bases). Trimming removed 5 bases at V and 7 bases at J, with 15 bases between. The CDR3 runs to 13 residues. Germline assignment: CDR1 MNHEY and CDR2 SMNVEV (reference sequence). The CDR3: CASSLEQGGEQYF. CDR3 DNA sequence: TGTGCCAGCAGTCTTGAACAGGGTGGGGAGCAGTACTTC.